The 26 T cell receptor beta chains presented below share a single source sample, sequenced in a study of cytomegalovirus exposure and HLA in healthy donors. Vbeta (60) and Jbeta (13) primers were used in the PCR. TCRdb's copy holds only in-frame clones and misses some; the assay was immunoSEQ multiplex PCR. Among nearly 95,000 clones, roughly three fifths were seen once, and the ten largest hold around 6.5%. Sequencing was done on a sample of PBMCs. These receptors were taken from a woman aged 25 to 39 in good health and CMV-seronegative.

The rearrangement uses TRBV6-6 and TRBJ2-5; TRBD1 matches at 8 bases. The J call is doubtful: the DNA matches TRBJ2-7 better. The germline V gene encodes CDR1 MNHNY and CDR2 SVGAGI (reference sequence). This CDR3 comprises 14 residues. CDR3 sequence: CASSDRGSGDEQYF. The CDR3 nucleotides read TGTGCCAGCAGCGACAGGGGATCGGGTGACGAGCAGTACTTC.

V is TRBV12-5 and J is TRBJ2-7, with D maybe TRBD2 (7 bases). This CDR3 is built from 15 residues. The V gene lost 0 bases and the J gene lost 6 bases, with 15 bases spanning the gap. Germline CDR1 reads LGHNT; CDR2 reads FRNRAP. This CDR3 is CASGLVLGGGAEQYF. CDR3 DNA sequence: TGTGCTAGTGGTTTGGTACTCGGTGGGGGGGCCGAGCAGTACTTC.

The chain links TRBV19 to TRBJ1-2, with TRBD1 matching over 7 bases. The germline V gene encodes CDR1 LNHDA and CDR2 SQIVND (reference sequence). The ends lost 5 bases at V and 7 bases at J; junction bases unmatched: 10. CDR3 length equals 14 residues. CDR3 loop: CASSATGTRSGYTF. The CDR3 bases are TGTGCCAGTAGTGCGACAGGGACCCGGAGTGGCTACACCTTC.

V and J are TRBV29-1 and TRBJ2-1; 13 bases are a match to TRBD2. The CDR3 contains 14 residues. Germline CDR1 reads SQVTM; CDR2 reads ANQGSEA. V dropped 2 bases and J dropped 6; count of bases not matched to a gene: 1. The CDR3 DNA follows: TGCAGCGTTGAAAGGACTAGCGGGGGCAATGAGCAGTTCTTC. It encodes CSVERTSGGNEQFF.

Here the CDR3 reads CASSSRTGGIGELFF. The CDR3 bases are TGTGCCAGTAGTAGTAGGACAGGGGGCATCGGGGAGCTGTTTTTT. The rearrangement links TRBV19 to TRBJ2-2; TRBD1 aligns across 11 bases. Unmatched junction bases numbered 5, after V lost 4 bases and J lost 7 bases. The CDR3 consists of 15 residues. Per the germline V gene, CDR1 is LNHDA and CDR2 is SQIVND (reference sequence).

This sequence joins TRBV9 and TRBJ2-1, with TRBD2 identical over 12 bases. Germline CDR1 and CDR2: SGDLS and YYNGEE. The junction had 8 bases not matched to a gene; V was cut back by 3 bases and J by 4 bases. This CDR3 has 17 amino acids. CDR3 sequence (DNA): TGTGCCAGCAGCGCCCGTCGACTAGCGGGAGCATACAATGAGCAGTTCTTC. Amino acid sequence: CASSARRLAGAYNEQFF.

As regards this clone: A junction boundary mismatches the germline segment, possibly from a read error. This rearrangement joins TRBV10-1 to TRBJ2-7; D is unresolved. Germline V CDR1 and CDR2: WNHNN, SYGVQD (reference sequence). This CDR3 has 12 residues. CDR3 loop: CASSESSQEIMF. CDR3 nucleotides: TGCGCCAGCAGTGAGTCGAGCCAGGAAATTATGTTC.

The CDR3 reads CASSLSPSGYEQFF. The CDR3, as DNA: TGTGCCAGCAGTTTATCCCCTAGCGGGTATGAGCAGTTCTTC. The chain employs TRBV27 and TRBJ2-1; 8 positions agree with TRBD2. The CDR3 totals 14 residues. Germline lookup yields CDR1 MNHEY and CDR2 SMNVEV (reference sequence). J lost 8 bases, V lost 0 bases, and 3 bases had no gene match.

The rearrangement uses TRBV28 and TRBJ1-2; 8 nucleotides agree with TRBD1. J gave up 4 bases and V 6 bases, and 10 bases lay outside the gene matches. This CDR3 contains 15 residues. CDR1 and CDR2 (germline): MDHEN, SYDVKM. The CDR3 nucleotides are TGTGCCAGCAGCCGCCCCGGGACAGGTACCTATGGCTACACCTTC. This encodes CASSRPGTGTYGYTF.

This rearrangement joins TRBV6-6 to TRBJ2-3; no firm D call. The V end lost 6 bases, the J end lost 5 bases, and 6 bases lay between the germline ends. Germline V gives CDR1 MNHNY, CDR2 SVGAGI (reference sequence). The CDR3 loop spans 11 amino acids. CDR3 coding DNA: TGTGCCAGCAGCCCAAAAGATACGCAGTATTTT. This codes for CASSPKDTQYF.

The V and J genes are TRBV10-2 and TRBJ2-1, with 9 bases identical to TRBD2. Germline V CDR1 and CDR2: WSHSY, SAAADI. J gave up 6 bases and V 3 bases, and 6 bases lay outside the gene matches. The CDR3 sequence is 15 residues long. The CDR3 sequence: CASSEGSGGSNEQFF. The CDR3 bases are TGCGCCAGCAGTGAAGGTAGCGGGGGATCCAATGAGCAGTTCTTC.

As for this clone: A much larger clone differs from this one at a single base, so this may be a read error. The chain uses TRBV7-3 and TRBJ1-1, with 7 bases that match TRBD1. V dropped 5 bases and J dropped 3; count of bases not matched to a gene: 3. This CDR3 comprises 13 residues. Germline V CDR1 and CDR2: SGHTA, FQGTGA. CDR3 in amino acids: CASSPTGDTEAFF. CDR3 DNA sequence: TGTGCCAGCAGCCCTACAGGGGACACTGAAGCTTTCTTT.

The gene calls are TRBV25-1 and TRBJ1-2; the D gene is possibly TRBD1 (6 bases). Trimming removed 5 bases from V and 4 bases from J, with 11 bases in between. Germline V lookup: CDR1 MGHDK, CDR2 SYGVNS. This CDR3 contains 13 residues. CDR3 protein: CASSIGQIYGYTF. Here the CDR3 DNA reads TGTGCCAGCAGTATTGGACAGATCTATGGCTACACCTTC.

This chain uses TRBV10-1 with TRBJ2-7, with 9 positions matching TRBD2. The CDR3 runs to 14 residues. Germline V lookup: CDR1 WNHNN, CDR2 SYGVQD (reference sequence). The junction had 3 bases not matched to a gene; V was cut back by 4 bases and J by 2 bases. In DNA form, the CDR3 reads TGCGCCAGCAGTGGCGGGAGGGCCCCCTACGAGCAGTACTTC. It encodes CASSGGRAPYEQYF.

The V and J genes are TRBV19 and TRBJ2-2; possible D gene TRBD1, 6 bases. V was clipped by 1 base and J by 6 bases, with 9 bases between them. CDR1 is LNHDA and CDR2 is SQIVND in the germline V gene (reference sequence). The CDR3 length is 14 residues. CDR3 amino acids: CASSIVPGAGELFF. CDR3 DNA: TGTGCCAGTAGTATAGTTCCAGGGGCCGGGGAGCTGTTTTTT.

The sample holds one count of this clone. The chain combines TRBV29-1 with TRBJ2-1; 10 bases map to TRBD1. Losses at the gene ends were 8 bases for V and 8 bases for J; bases not matched to a gene: 6. The CDR3 has 12 residues. Germline V gene sequence: CDR1 SQVTM, CDR2 ANQGSEA. The CDR3 DNA sequence: TGCAGCTTAAGACAGGGGGCGGATGAGCAGTTCTTC. This translates into CSLRQGADEQFF.

This rearrangement joins TRBV5-4 to TRBJ1-6, with 8 bases matching TRBD1. The CDR3 spans 15 residues. Trimming removed 3 bases from V and 6 bases from J; junction bases left unmatched: 5. Germline CDR1 reads SGHNT; CDR2 reads YYREEE (reference sequence). The CDR3 region is CASSSLDRGNSPLHF. CDR3 DNA sequence: TGTGCCAGCAGCTCACTAGACAGGGGTAATTCACCCCTCCACTTT.

CDR3 region: CASRGGTEAFF. The CDR3 coding sequence is TGTGCCAGCCGAGGGGGCACTGAAGCTTTCTTT. The rearrangement links TRBV2 to TRBJ1-1, with D perhaps TRBD1 (6 bases). Trimming left V 8 bases short and J 4 bases short, with 8 bases between. The CDR3 consists of 11 residues. The germline V gene has CDR1 SNHLY and CDR2 FYNNEI.

This clone was seen a handful of times. The chain employs TRBV27 and TRBJ2-1, with 9 bases identical to TRBD1. The CDR3 has 15 residues. Unmatched junction bases numbered 10, after V lost 6 bases and J lost 7 bases. Germline values: CDR1 MNHEY, CDR2 SMNVEV (reference sequence). This chain's CDR3 is CASSSNRGRGNEQFF. For the CDR3, the DNA is TGTGCCAGCAGCTCTAACAGGGGGCGCGGGAATGAGCAGTTCTTC.

The chain recombines TRBV6-5 with TRBJ2-5; D remains unclear. With the DNA end fitting TRBJ2-7 better, the J assignment may be wrong. The CDR3 totals 11 residues. From germline, CDR1 is MNHEY and CDR2 SVGAGI. The CDR3: CASSYAHEQYF. CDR3 in DNA: TGTGCCAGCAGTTACGCCCACGAGCAGTACTTC.

The chain couples TRBV5-1 to TRBJ1-5; D ambiguous. V lost 3 bases and J 15 bases, leaving 13 bases between the germline ends. There are 11 residues in the CDR3. Germline assignment: CDR1 SGHRS and CDR2 YFSETQ. CDR3 DNA: TGCGCCAGCAGCTCAGGACTGGCGATGCATTTT. Protein: CASSSGLAMHF. The variable domain in full, completed from reference TRBV5-1 and TRBJ1-5, reads KAGVTQTPRYLIKTRGQQVTLSCSPISGHRSVSWYQQTPGQGLQFLFEYFSETQRNKGNFPGRFSGRQFSNSRSEMNVSTLELGDSALYLCASSSGLAMHFGDGTRLSIL.

The V and J genes are TRBV6-1 and TRBJ1-1; tentatively, D is TRBD1 (5 bases). V was cut by 6 bases and J by 0 bases, with 11 bases left in between. Germline CDR1 and CDR2: MNHNS and SASEGT. This CDR3 comprises 14 residues. CDR3 sequence: CASRQQDMNTEAFF. Written as DNA, the CDR3 is TGTGCCAGCAGGCAACAGGACATGAACACTGAAGCTTTCTTT.

The count of this clone is one. The chain links TRBV15 to TRBJ1-1; D is ambiguous. This CDR3 has 14 residues. Trimming removed 1 base at V and 3 bases at J, with 9 bases between. Germline-derived CDR1 and CDR2 are LNHNV and YYDKDF (reference sequence). CDR3 in amino acids: CATSRGSRDTEAFF. CDR3 bases: TGTGCCACCAGCAGAGGCAGTCGGGACACTGAAGCTTTCTTT. Variable domain in full (rest from reference TRBV15 and TRBJ1-1): DAMVIQNPRYQVTQFGKPVTLSCSQTLNHNVMYWYQQKSSQAPKLLFHYYDKDFNNEADTPDNFQSRRPNTSFCFLDIRSPGLGDTAMYLCATSRGSRDTEAFFGQGTRLTVV.

This clone occurred once. The chain employs TRBV7-8 and TRBJ1-1; tentatively, D is TRBD1 (6 bases). The V and J ends lost 1 base and 12 bases respectively, with 15 bases between them. The CDR3 loop spans 13 amino acids. Germline assignment: CDR1 SGHVS and CDR2 FQNEAQ. For the CDR3, the DNA is TGTGCCAGCAGCTTAGATCACAGGGAAAAGCCTTTCTTT. Encoded protein: CASSLDHREKPFF.

The genes are TRBV30 and TRBJ1-5; D remains unclear. Germline CDR1 is GTSNPN and CDR2 is SVGIG (reference sequence). CDR3 size: 13 residues. V lost 0 bases, J lost 5 bases, and 8 bases lay in between. As DNA, the CDR3 is TGTGCCTGGAGTGTCGGGGAGGATCAGCCCCAGCATTTT. Its protein product is CAWSVGEDQPQHF.

V gene TRBV7-2 combines with J gene TRBJ2-1; 7 nucleotides match TRBD1. Per germline, CDR1 SGHTA and CDR2 FQGNSA. After removal of 5 bases from V and 9 bases from J, the junction contained 7 bases not matched to a gene. The CDR3 is made up of 13 amino acids. CDR3 bases: TGTGCCAGCAGCCGCGACAGGGTAGGTGAGCAGTTCTTC. Translation: CASSRDRVGEQFF. Looking up the rest from reference TRBV7-2 and TRBJ2-1 gives the full variable domain: GAGVSQSPSNKVTEKGKDVELRCDPISGHTALYWYRQSLGQGLEFLIYFQGNSAPDKSGLPSDRFSAERTGGSVSTLTIQRTQQEDSAVYLCASSRDRVGEQFFGPGTRLTVL.